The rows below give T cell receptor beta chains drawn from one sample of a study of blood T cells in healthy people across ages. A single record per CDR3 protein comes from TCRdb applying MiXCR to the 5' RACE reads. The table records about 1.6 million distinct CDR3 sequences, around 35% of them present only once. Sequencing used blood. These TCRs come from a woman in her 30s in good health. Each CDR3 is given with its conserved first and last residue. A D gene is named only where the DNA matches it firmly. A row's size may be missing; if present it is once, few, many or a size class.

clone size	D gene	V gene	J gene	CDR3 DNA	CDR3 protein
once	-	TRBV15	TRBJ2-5	TGTGCCACCAGCAGAGTCGGACGAGCTGGCGAGACCCAGTACTTC	CATSRVGRAGETQYF
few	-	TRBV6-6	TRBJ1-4	TGTGCCAGCAGTGTACATGAAAAACTGTTTTTT	CASSVHEKLFF
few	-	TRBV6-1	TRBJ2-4	TGTGCCAGCAGTGAAGGCGTCGGTCAAAACATTCAGTACTTC	CASSEGVGQNIQYF
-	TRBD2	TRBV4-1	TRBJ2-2	TGCGCCAGCAGCCACCTACTAGCGGGGTTCGGGAACACCGGGGAGCGGTTTTTT	CASSHLLAGFGNTGERFF
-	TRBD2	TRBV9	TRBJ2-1	TGTGCCAGCAGCGGCGGGACTAGCGGGAGCCATGAGCAGTTCTTC	CASSGGTSGSHEQFF
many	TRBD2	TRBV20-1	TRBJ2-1	TGCAGTGCTAGAAAACCGGGACTACGATCGGAGCAGTTCTTC	CSARKPGLRSEQFF
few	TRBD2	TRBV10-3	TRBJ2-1	TGTGCCATCAGTGAGCTCACTAGCGGGGGGCCGGGGAATGAGCAGTTCTTC	CAISELTSGGPGNEQFF
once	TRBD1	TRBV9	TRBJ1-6	TGTGCCAGCAGCGCATGGGGACAGGGGTGGAATTCACCCCGCCACTTT	CASSAWGQGWNSPRHF
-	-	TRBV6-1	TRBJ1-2	TGTGCCACTAGGAGGACTGTGGTGGACGGCTACACCTTC	CATRRTVVDGYTF
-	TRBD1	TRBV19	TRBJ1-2	TGTGCCAGTAGTATATTCGGGGGACAGACCTATGGCTACACCTTC	CASSIFGGQTYGYTF
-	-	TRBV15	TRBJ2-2	TGTGCCACCAGAACGGACCAGTACACCGGGGAGCTGTTTTTT	CATRTDQYTGELFF
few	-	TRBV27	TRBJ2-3	TGTGCCAGCAGTTCCCGGCCCAGGGGAGAAGATACGCAGTATTTT	CASSSRPRGEDTQYF
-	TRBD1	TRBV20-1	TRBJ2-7	TGCAGTGTTAGAGGTCCCGGGACAGGGATTTTCGAGCAGTACTTC	CSVRGPGTGIFEQYF
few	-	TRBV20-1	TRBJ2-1	TGCAGTGGTTCCGAGAGCTCCTACAATGAGCAGTTCTTC	CSGSESSYNEQFF
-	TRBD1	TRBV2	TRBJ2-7	TGTGCCAGCAGTGGGGACAGGGGGGACCCCTACGAGCAGTACTTC	CASSGDRGDPYEQYF
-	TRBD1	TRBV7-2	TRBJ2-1	TGTGCCAGCAGCTTAATGCCGGGACAGGGTTCCGGAGGGCAGTTCTTC	CASSLMPGQGSGGQFF
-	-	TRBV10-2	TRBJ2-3	TGCGCCAGCCGGGCCTCCCCCCCAGATACGCAGTATTTT	CASRASPPDTQYF
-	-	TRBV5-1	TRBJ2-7	TGCGCCAGCAGCGAGGACAACCGAAGGGGGACCTCCTCCTACGAGCAGTACTTC	CASSEDNRRGTSSYEQYF
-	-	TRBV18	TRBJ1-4	TGTGCCAGCTCACCACGGTATGAGCTTTCAACTAATGAAAAACTGTTTTTT	CASSPRYELSTNEKLFF
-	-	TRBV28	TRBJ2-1	TGTGCCAGCAGTCTGTCCCGAGGACGTTCTAGCTCCTACAATGAGCAGTTCTTC	CASSLSRGRSSSYNEQFF
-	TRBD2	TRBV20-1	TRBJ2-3	TGCAGTGCTAGAGATAGGAAGCGGGGGACGAGCACAGATACGCAGTATTTT	CSARDRKRGTSTDTQYF
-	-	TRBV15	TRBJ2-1	TGTGCCACCTCGTCCCGGAGACTACCTTTTGGTGAGCAGTTCTTC	CATSSRRLPFGEQFF
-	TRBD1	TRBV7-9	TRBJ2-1	TGTGCCAGCAGCACGGGACGACAGGGCGGTGAGCAGTTCTTC	CASSTGRQGGEQFF
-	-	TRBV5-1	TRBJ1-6	TGCGCCAGCAGCTTGATGGGACGGACCTCTAATTCACCCCTCCACTTT	CASSLMGRTSNSPLHF
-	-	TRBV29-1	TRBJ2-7	TGCAGCGTTGAAGAAGACACTACCTACGAGCAGTACTTC	CSVEEDTTYEQYF
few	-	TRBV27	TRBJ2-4	TGTGCCAGCAGTTTAGAGGGGTCTGCCAAAAACATTCAGTACTTC	CASSLEGSAKNIQYF
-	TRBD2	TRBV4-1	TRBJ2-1	TGCGCCAGCAGCCAAGACCGTAGCGGGAACTACAATGAGCAGTTCTTC	CASSQDRSGNYNEQFF
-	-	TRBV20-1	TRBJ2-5	TGCAGTGCTAGAGATATTGCCGTCGGAGAGACCCAGTACTTC	CSARDIAVGETQYF
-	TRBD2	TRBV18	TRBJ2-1	TGTGCCAGCTCCCCCCCCCTAGCGGGATACAATGAGCAGTTCTTC	CASSPPLAGYNEQFF
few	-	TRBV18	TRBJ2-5	TGTGCCAGCTCACCAGGATCAGCAGAGACCCAGTACTTC	CASSPGSAETQYF
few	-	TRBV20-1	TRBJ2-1	TGCAGTGCTAGCGGAGGGTACTCTGAGCAGTTCTTC	CSASGGYSEQFF
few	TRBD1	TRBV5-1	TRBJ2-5	TGCGCCAGCAGCCCGGCTCCTAGGGGGCCCCGTGGGACCCAGTACTTC	CASSPAPRGPRGTQYF
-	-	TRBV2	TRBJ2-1	TGTGTCAGCAGGAGGGGGGGCAACAATGAGCAGTTCTTC	CVSRRGGNNEQFF
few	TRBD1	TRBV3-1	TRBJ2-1	TGTGCCAGCAGCGGACAGGCCAATGAGCAGTTCTTC	CASSGQANEQFF
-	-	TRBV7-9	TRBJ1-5	TGTGCCAGCAGCCCCCTGGGAATGGGCCAGGCCGATGAACCCCAGCATTTT	CASSPLGMGQADEPQHF
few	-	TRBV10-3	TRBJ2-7	TGTGCCATCAGAAGAGGGACTCCTTCCTACGAGCAGTACTTC	CAIRRGTPSYEQYF
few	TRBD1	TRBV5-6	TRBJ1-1	TGTGCCAGCAGCGCCTACAGGGGAGGCGCTGAAGCTTTCTTT	CASSAYRGGAEAFF
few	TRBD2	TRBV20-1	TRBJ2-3	TGCAGTGCTCAACTTGCTAGCGGTGTTGGGGATACGCAGTATTTT	CSAQLASGVGDTQYF
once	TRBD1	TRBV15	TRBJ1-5	TGTGCCACCAGCAGAGAACAGGGGATTCAGCCCCAGCATTTT	CATSREQGIQPQHF
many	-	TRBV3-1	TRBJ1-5	TGTGCCAGCAGCCAAGGGACTACTAGCAATCAGCCCCAGCATTTT	CASSQGTTSNQPQHF
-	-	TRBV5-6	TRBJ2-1	TGTGCCAGCAGCTTGAGGTTCGGGGGGCAGTTCTTC	CASSLRFGGQFF
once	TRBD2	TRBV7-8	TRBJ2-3	TGTGCCAGCAGCTCCGGGGGGGGCCCTGATACGCAGTATTTT	CASSSGGGPDTQYF
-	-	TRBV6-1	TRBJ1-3	TGTGCCAGCACTGAAAACACCATATATTTT	CASTENTIYF
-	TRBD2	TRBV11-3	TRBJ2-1	TGTGCCAGCAGCTTGGGGGACGGGGGGGATGAGCAGTTCTTC	CASSLGDGGDEQFF
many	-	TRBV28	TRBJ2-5	TGTGCCAGCAGTTTAGCCAGGGGGAGGCAAGAGACCCAGTACTTC	CASSLARGRQETQYF
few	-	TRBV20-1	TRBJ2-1	TGCAGTGCCCGACAGGAGGGCGCGTTCAATGAGCAGTTCTTC	CSARQEGAFNEQFF
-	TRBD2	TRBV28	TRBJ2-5	TGTGCCAGCAGTACCTCGGGACTAGAGCAGTACTTC	CASSTSGLEQYF
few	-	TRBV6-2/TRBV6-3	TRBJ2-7	TGTGCCAGCAGTTACTCGATTTATTACGGCCGTAACTCCTACGAGCAGTACTTC	CASSYSIYYGRNSYEQYF
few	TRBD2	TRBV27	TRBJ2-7	TGTGCCAGCAGTTTAACTAGCGGGAGGGCACGGTACGAGCAGTACTTC	CASSLTSGRARYEQYF
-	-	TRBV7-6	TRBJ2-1	TGTGCCAGCAGCTCCCAGGTGGGGGCATACAATGAGCAGTTCTTC	CASSSQVGAYNEQFF
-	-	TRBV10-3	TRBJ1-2	TGTGCCATCAGTGATCCTGGGCGGCCCCGGTATGGCTACACCTTC	CAISDPGRPRYGYTF
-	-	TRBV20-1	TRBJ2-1	TGCAGTGCTAGAGCCCTGGGGGCAGTACCCCGATCCAATGAGCAGTTCTTC	CSARALGAVPRSNEQFF
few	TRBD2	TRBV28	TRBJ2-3	TGTGCCAGCAGTTTACCGGCGGGAGGGTTCACAGATACGCAGTATTTT	CASSLPAGGFTDTQYF